These 9 T cell receptor beta chains came from one sample sequenced in a study of blood T cells in healthy people across ages. Sample-barcoded 5' priming and a J-beta primer mix drove a second PCR of 7 to 11 cycles. TCRdb reprocessed the 5' RACE reads via MiXCR and lists one record per CDR3 protein. The table shows some 1.5 million distinct CDR3 sequences, with 28% occurring only once. The specimen sequenced was blood. The origin of the receptors is a woman in her 30s in good health.

The V gene is TRBV6-6, the J gene TRBJ1-1; D gene ambiguous. V lost 0 bases and J 7 bases, leaving 9 bases between the germline ends. Per the germline V gene, CDR1 is MNHNY and CDR2 is SVGAGI (reference sequence). There are 13 residues in the CDR3. Here the CDR3 DNA reads TGTGCCAGCAGTTACTCGAGTGGCATTGAAGCTTTCTTT. Protein sequence: CASSYSSGIEAFF.

The CDR3 DNA is TGTGCCACCAGTGATGGAGGGAGGGAGACCCAGTACTTC. It codes for CATSDGGRETQYF. The genes are TRBV24-1 and TRBJ2-5, with TRBD2 as a possible D gene (6 bases). Germline V gene sequence: CDR1 KGHDR, CDR2 SFDVKD. Trimming left V 3 bases short and J 5 bases short, with 9 bases between. The CDR3 spans 13 residues.

V gene TRBV18 combines with J gene TRBJ2-1; the match to TRBD2 covers 9 bases. The germline CDR1 and CDR2 sequences are KGHSH and LQKENI. Trimming cost V 7 bases and J 3 bases; bases outside gene matches: 10. This CDR3 is built from 16 residues. In nucleotides, the CDR3 is TGTGCCAGCTTATCCGCTAGCGGGGAAAACTACAATGAGCAGTTCTTC. Translated, it gives CASLSASGENYNEQFF.

This clonotype was observed a handful of times. The chain carries TRBV7-9 and TRBJ2-5; 8 bases line up with TRBD2. J was trimmed by 0 bases and V by 3 bases; bases with no gene match: 6. The CDR3 has 16 residues. CDR1 and CDR2 (germline): SEHNR, FQNEAQ (reference sequence). CDR3 bases: TGTGCCAGCAGCTTGGCGGGCGGGAGGTACCAAGAGACCCAGTACTTC. Its translation is CASSLAGGRYQETQYF.

This clonotype occurred many times. The V call is TRBV5-1, the J call TRBJ1-2, with TRBD1 matching 10 bases. With 1 base clipped from V and 6 bases from J, the junction kept 6 bases outside the gene matches. CDR1 is SGHRS and CDR2 is YFSETQ in the germline V gene. CDR3 length: 15 amino acids. In nucleotides, the CDR3 is TGCGCCAGCAGCTTGAGCGCCGGGACAGGGGATGGCTACACCTTC. This translates into CASSLSAGTGDGYTF.

A few counts support this clonotype. The chain uses TRBV27 and TRBJ1-5, with a tentative D call TRBD1 (5 bases). Germline values: CDR1 MNHEY, CDR2 SMNVEV (reference sequence). V dropped 6 bases and J dropped 0 bases, with 12 bases sitting between them. CDR3 size: 15 residues. Here the CDR3 reads CASRPFGGSNQPQHF. CDR3 bases: TGTGCCAGCAGACCTTTCGGGGGTAGCAATCAGCCCCAGCATTTT.

Concerning this clonotype itself: Germline is not matched at one junction end, which may reflect a read error. J is TRBJ1-1 and V is TRBV7-6; a possible D gene is TRBD1 (5 bases). Per the germline V gene, CDR1 is SGHVS and CDR2 is FNYEAQ. The CDR3 loop spans 14 amino acids. CDR3 nucleotide sequence: TGTGCCAGCAGTTTAGCGGGCAGGGACACTGAAGCTTTCTTT. The encoded protein is CASSLAGRDTEAFF. The variable domain in full, completed from reference TRBV7-6 and TRBJ1-1, reads GAGVSQSPRYKVTKRGQDVALRCDPISGHVSLYWYRQALGQGPEFLTYFNYEAQQDKSGLPNDRFSAERPEGSISTLTIQRTEQRDSAMYRCASSLAGRDTEAFFGQGTRLTVV.

The V gene is TRBV24-1, the J gene TRBJ1-3, with TRBD1 matching 9 bases. Germline lookup yields CDR1 KGHDR and CDR2 SFDVKD. Trimming removed 2 bases from V and 7 bases from J; junction bases left unmatched: 14. The CDR3 has 18 amino acids. The CDR3 region is CATSDWRDRGCSGNTIYF. CDR3 sequence (DNA): TGTGCCACCAGTGATTGGAGAGACAGGGGGTGTTCGGGTAACACCATATATTTT.

This clonotype has ten or more counts. One junction end disagrees with the germline gene, perhaps due to a read error. The chain combines TRBV7-6 with TRBJ2-6; D uncertain. The germline CDR1 and CDR2 sequences are SGHVS and FNYEAQ. The CDR3 has 14 residues. CDR3 in amino acids: CASSSLSGANVLTF. CDR3 DNA: TGCGCCAGCAGCTCCCTCTCTGGGGCCAACGTCCTGACTTTC. Complete variable domain (other parts from reference TRBV7-6 and TRBJ2-6): GAGVSQSPRYKVTKRGQDVALRCDPISGHVSLYWYRQALGQGPEFLTYFNYEAQQDKSGLPNDRFSAERPEGSISTLTIQRTEQRDSAMYRCASSSLSGANVLTFGAGSRLTVL.